The TCR beta chain under discussion was sequenced for a study of blood T cell repertoires in COVID-19. In germline, CDR1 is SGHNT, CDR2 YYREEE (reference sequence). V dropped 3 bases and J dropped 9 bases, with 13 bases sitting between them. The CDR3 covers 12 residues. TCRdb keeps only in-frame clones here, not all; method: immunoSEQ multiplex PCR. The sample has about 370,000 clones, around 87% seen once. This clone was observed a single time. The J gene is TRBJ2-7, the V gene TRBV5-4; D not resolved. Sequences were obtained from PBMCs or T cells enriched from blood (not recorded which). The origin of this receptor is a young man who had recovered from COVID-19. The CDR3 DNA is TGTGCCAGCAGCTACATTAGCACCAGGCAGTACTTC. It is translated as CASSYISTRQYF.